The rows below give T cell receptor beta chains drawn from one sample of a study of read filtering for tumor transcriptome and immune sequencing. One entry per CDR3 protein, called by TCRdb with MiXCR from the reads. The table includes about 23,000 distinct CDR3 sequences, approximately 14% detected once. Sample: a population of CD138-negative cells sorted from bone marrow. The receptors here all came from a donor aged 40 or older with multiple myeloma. Both conserved end residues are part of each CDR3. The D gene is left open where the match is weak. Clone size is stated in some rows and not others, as once, few, many or a class when expanded.

TGTGCCAGTAGTCTGGGACAGGGGGACGAGCAGTACTTC	CASSLGQGDEQYF	many	TRBV19	TRBJ2-7	TRBD1
TGTGCCAGCAGTTACGGAGGATTTACACTCTCTGGGGCCAACGTCCTGACTTTC	CASSYGGFTLSGANVLTF	many	TRBV6-5	TRBJ2-6	.
TGCAGTGCTAACGGGGGCGAATCTTGCGGTAGCACTGAAGCTTTCTTT	CSANGGESCGSTEAFF	.	TRBV20-1	TRBJ1-1	.
TGTGCCATCAGGAGTGAGGGGACGAACACAGATACGCAGTATTTT	CAIRSEGTNTDTQYF	many	TRBV10-3	TRBJ2-3	.
TGTGCCATCAGTGAGGAGGCAGCGGGCGGAGGAGAAAAACTGTTTTTT	CAISEEAAGGGEKLFF	many	TRBV10-3	TRBJ1-4	.
TGTGCTAGCAGCTTATCACTCTCCTCCAGGTCGTACCATGAGCAGTTCTTC	CASSLSLSSRSYHEQFF	many	TRBV7-7	TRBJ2-1	.
TGTGCCAGCAGCTTAGGCGTAGGGTCTGAGCAGTTCTTC	CASSLGVGSEQFF	many	TRBV7-9	TRBJ2-1	.
TGCGCCAGCAGCCAAGGAGCGCTTGGGAAGGGAGATACGCAGTATTTT	CASSQGALGKGDTQYF	.	TRBV4-1	TRBJ2-3	.
TGCGCCAGCAGCCCGGGACAGATACAAGAGACCCAGTACTTC	CASSPGQIQETQYF	many	TRBV5-1	TRBJ2-5	TRBD1
TGTGCCAGCAGCCCTAGGGGACTAGCGGGCACAGATACGCAGTATTTT	CASSPRGLAGTDTQYF	.	TRBV2	TRBJ2-3	TRBD2
TGTGCCAGCAGTTTGTCTAGCGCTTCGGGGGAGCTGTTTTTT	CASSLSSASGELFF	many	TRBV28	TRBJ2-2	.
TGCGCCAGCAGCCCAAGAGAATCCCAAGAGACCCAGTACTTC	CASSPRESQETQYF	many	TRBV4-1	TRBJ2-5	.